These 24 T cell receptor beta chains came from one sample sequenced in a study of T cells in Graves' hyperthyroidism and ophthalmopathy. Using RNA transcripts as the source, TCR beta CDR3 regions were amplified. The study used the HTBI primer set for a first-round RT-PCR of the TCR CDR3. TCRdb used MiXCR to reprocess the multiplex PCR reads, holding one entry per CDR3 protein. The sample carries under 650,000 distinct CDR3 sequences, about a sixth recorded once. Sequenced input: blood. Receptor source: a woman aged 25-40 years with Graves' hyperthyroidism.

The chain recombines TRBV7-9 with TRBJ2-3, with D possibly TRBD1 on 6 matching bases. The V gene lost 0 bases and the J gene lost 0 bases, with 16 bases spanning the gap. There are 18 residues in the CDR3. From germline, CDR1 is SEHNR and CDR2 FQNEAQ (reference sequence). This CDR3 is CASSLAWTAETSTDTQYF. The CDR3, as DNA: TGTGCCAGCAGCTTAGCTTGGACAGCGGAGACTAGCACAGATACGCAGTATTTT.

This clonotype was detected once. The CDR3 here is CASSQDGGYSGANVLTF. DNA for the CDR3: TGCGCCAGCAGCCAAGATGGTGGATACTCTGGGGCCAACGTCCTGACTTTC. The chain has TRBV4-1 and TRBJ2-6; unclear D gene. V shed 0 bases and J shed 0 bases, with 9 bases lying between them. The CDR3 has 17 residues. Looked up from germline, CDR1 is MGHRA and CDR2 is YSYEKL.

This clonotype was counted once. This chain links TRBV9 with TRBJ2-1; D perhaps matches TRBD2 (6 bases). Trimming took 3 bases from V and 6 from J, leaving 19 bases between them. The CDR3 has 16 amino acids. The germline V gene has CDR1 SGDLS and CDR2 YYNGEE. The chain's CDR3 is CASSAGPGERGNEQFF. The CDR3 DNA is TGTGCCAGCAGCGCTGGACCGGGGGAGCGAGGCAATGAGCAGTTCTTC.

In its sample, this clonotype was seen many times. The rearrangement uses TRBV6-1 and TRBJ2-1; 7 bases map to TRBD1. Per germline, CDR1 MNHNS and CDR2 SASEGT. This CDR3 has 12 amino acids. Trimming removed 3 bases from V and 9 bases from J; junction bases left unmatched: 2. CDR3 coding DNA: TGTGCCAGCAGTGAGACAGGGTTTGAGCAGTTCTTC. Protein sequence: CASSETGFEQFF.

This clonotype occurred a few times. The rearrangement links TRBV9 to TRBJ1-5; D might be TRBD1 (6 bases). Germline lookup yields CDR1 SGDLS and CDR2 YYNGEE. The CDR3 contains 16 residues. The germline V and J ends were trimmed by 0 bases and 4 bases, with 14 bases remaining between them. The CDR3 region has the DNA TGTGCCAGCAGCGTAGCTACCAGGGGTGGGAATCAGCCCCAGCATTTT. Protein product: CASSVATRGGNQPQHF.

This clonotype was recorded at least ten times. The J gene is TRBJ2-1, the V gene TRBV11-2; no definite D call. CDR3 length: 15 residues. V was pared by 5 bases and J by 1 base, with 12 bases between. CDR1 SGHAT and CDR2 FQNNGV come from the germline V gene. CDR3 nucleotides: TGTGCCAGCAGCCACTTACAGTGGTCCTACAATGAGCAGTTCTTC. Its translation: CASSHLQWSYNEQFF.

This clonotype was recorded at least ten times. V gene TRBV18 combines with J gene TRBJ2-7; 11 positions agree with TRBD2. Trimming removed 0 bases from V and 2 bases from J; junction bases left unmatched: 3. CDR3 length equals 16 residues. Germline-derived CDR1 and CDR2 are KGHSH and LQKENI. CDR3 in amino acids: CASSPPGLADPYEQYF. In DNA, the CDR3 is TGTGCCAGCTCACCACCGGGACTAGCGGACCCCTACGAGCAGTACTTC.

This clonotype occurred many times. The V gene is TRBV7-2, the J gene TRBJ2-1; 15 positions match TRBD2. The CDR3 totals 16 residues. CDR1 is SGHTA, CDR2 FQGNSA, per germline. V trimming: 5 bases; J trimming: 4 bases; junction bases outside the gene matches: 3. The DNA for the CDR3 is TGTGCCAGCAGCACCGGGACTAGCGGGAGGTACAATGAGCAGTTCTTC. Translation gives CASSTGTSGRYNEQFF.

The sample holds a few counts of this clonotype. This clone may be a read error of a much larger clone one base away. This chain links TRBV12-5 with TRBJ2-7, with 9 bases that match TRBD1. V shed 2 bases and J 7 bases; nucleotides not matched to a gene: 12. CDR3 length equals 16 residues. The V gene's germline CDR1 is LGHNT and CDR2 FRNRAP. The CDR3 sequence is CASGLTGGGRTGEQYF. The CDR3, as DNA: TGTGCTAGTGGTTTGACAGGGGGCGGAAGGACGGGGGAGCAGTACTTC.

This clonotype came up many times. The chain carries TRBV30 and TRBJ1-1; D gene uncertain. The germline gives CDR1 GTSNPN, CDR2 SVGIG (reference sequence). The CDR3 has 15 amino acids. Trimming removed 3 bases from V and 2 bases from J, with 16 bases in between. The CDR3 bases are TGTGCCTGGAGCCGGAAGACTCTTTTAAACACTGAAGCTTTCTTT. This gives the protein CAWSRKTLLNTEAFF.

This clonotype was counted ten times or more. The rearrangement links TRBV2 to TRBJ2-3; D uncertain. Trimming took 4 bases from V and 5 from J, leaving 7 bases between them. CDR1 SNHLY and CDR2 FYNNEI come from the germline V gene. The CDR3 extends over 12 amino acids. The CDR3 loop is CASSVSGDTQYF. CDR3 DNA sequence: TGTGCCAGCAGTGTTTCTGGAGATACGCAGTATTTT.

This clonotype has ten or more counts. The chain links TRBV7-9 to TRBJ1-2, with TRBD1 matching 7 bases. Per the germline V gene, CDR1 is SEHNR and CDR2 is FQNEAQ (reference sequence). Trimming took 5 bases from V and 4 from J; bases not matched to a gene: 13. The CDR3 extends over 16 amino acids. For the CDR3, the DNA is TGTGCCAGCAGCCCACCTGAATCAGGGGGGATCTATGGCTACACCTTC. Its translation: CASSPPESGGIYGYTF.

This clonotype has at least ten counts. The junction departs from the called germline gene at one end, perhaps through a read error. The genes are TRBV18 and TRBJ2-7; a possible D gene is TRBD2 (6 bases). CDR1 is KGHSH and CDR2 is LQKENI in the germline V gene. This CDR3 region has 13 residues. CDR3 nucleotide sequence: TGTGCCAGCTCAACACCAGGGAGGTACGAGCAGTACTTC. It translates to CASSTPGRYEQYF.

This clonotype was picked up many times. The chain links TRBV7-9 to TRBJ2-5; 8 bases agree with TRBD2. This CDR3 is 15 amino acids long. The V segment lost 7 bases and the J segment 1 base; nucleotides outside the gene matches: 8. Germline V gene lookup returns CDR1 SEHNR and CDR2 FQNEAQ (reference sequence). The CDR3 DNA is TGTGCCAGCAATCCGGGACTAGTTATCCAAGAGACCCAGTACTTC. This sequence encodes CASNPGLVIQETQYF.

This clonotype was detected ten times or more. V gene TRBV29-1 combines with J gene TRBJ2-7; 7 nucleotides agree with TRBD2. The CDR3 is 12 amino acids. Trimming removed 6 bases from V and 7 bases from J; junction bases left unmatched: 9. Germline V gives CDR1 SQVTM, CDR2 ANQGSEA. CDR3 protein: CSVAGTTREQYF. The CDR3 coding sequence is TGCAGCGTGGCCGGGACTACCAGAGAGCAGTACTTC.

The chain has TRBV7-3 and TRBJ2-3, with TRBD2 identical over 8 bases. The CDR3 has 15 residues. Germline V gives CDR1 SGHTA, CDR2 FQGTGA. Trimming removed 5 bases from V and 2 bases from J; junction bases left unmatched: 6. The CDR3 region is CASSLNSGVTDTQYF. In nucleotides, the CDR3 is TGTGCCAGCAGCCTCAATAGCGGGGTCACAGATACGCAGTATTTT.

The table lists this clonotype with a few counts. The chain is built from TRBV9 and TRBJ1-2; D not certain. This CDR3 has 16 residues. Trimming left V 3 bases short and J 0 bases short, with 15 bases between. The germline gives CDR1 SGDLS, CDR2 YYNGEE. CDR3 DNA sequence: TGTGCCAGCAGCGCGAGGAAGGCCGCTCCTAACTATGGCTACACCTTC. Translated: CASSARKAAPNYGYTF.

This clonotype was detected ten times or more. In DNA, the CDR3 is TGTGCCAGCAGTGAAGGGAGGGGTGAAGAGACCCAGTACTTC. As protein: CASSEGRGEETQYF. The chain is built from TRBV2 and TRBJ2-5; D might be TRBD2 (6 bases). This CDR3 is built from 14 residues. Trimming removed 1 base from V and 3 bases from J, with 9 bases in between. Germline loops: CDR1 SNHLY, CDR2 FYNNEI. Full variable domain (remainder filled in from reference TRBV2 and TRBJ2-5): EPEVTQTPSHQVTQMGQEVILRCVPISNHLYFYWYRQILGQKVEFLVSFYNNEISEKSEIFDDQFSVERPDGSNFTLKIRSTKLEDSAMYFCASSEGRGEETQYFGPGTRLLVL.

This chain joins TRBV5-5 and TRBJ2-5; 8 nucleotides line up with TRBD2. From germline, CDR1 is SGHKS and CDR2 YYEKEE (reference sequence). The ends lost 3 bases at V and 5 bases at J; junction bases unmatched: 9. This CDR3 region has 15 residues. CDR3 residues: CASSWSRGLAETQYF. The CDR3, as DNA: TGTGCCAGCAGCTGGTCCCGTGGACTAGCCGAGACCCAGTACTTC.

Comment on this clonotype: A much larger clone sits a single nucleotide away, making a read error possible. The genes are TRBV20-1 and TRBJ1-2; unclear D gene. The V end was cut by 7 bases, the J end by 7 bases, with 10 bases between. This CDR3 comprises 10 residues. CDR1 is DFQATT and CDR2 is SNEGSKA in the germline V gene (reference sequence). CDR3 coding DNA: TGCAGTGATGTGAATCCTGGCTACACCTTC. Amino acid sequence: CSDVNPGYTF.

This clonotype has a handful of counts. The chain joins TRBV5-1 to TRBJ2-3, with 9 bases fitting TRBD2. This CDR3 comprises 15 residues. Per germline, CDR1 SGHRS and CDR2 YFSETQ. V lost 0 bases, J lost 6 bases, and 5 bases stayed unmatched. The CDR3 region is CASSLVAGAGDTQYF. As DNA, the CDR3 is TGCGCCAGCAGCTTGGTAGCGGGAGCCGGGGATACGCAGTATTTT.

This clonotype occurred a few times. This chain links TRBV6-1 with TRBJ1-5; D possibly corresponds to TRBD1 (5 bases). Germline V gene data show CDR1 as MNHNS and CDR2 as SASEGT. This CDR3 is built from 16 residues. V shed 4 bases and J shed 0 bases, with 13 bases lying between them. The CDR3: CASSGGVTRSNQPQHF. As DNA, the CDR3 is TGTGCCAGCAGTGGGGGGGTTACCCGTAGCAATCAGCCCCAGCATTTT.

This clonotype was observed at least ten times. This rearrangement joins TRBV28 to TRBJ2-5, with 7 bases fitting TRBD1. The CDR3 has 14 amino acids. CDR1 and CDR2 from the germline V gene are MDHEN and SYDVKM. The J segment lost 0 bases and the V segment lost 4 bases, leaving 2 bases of the junction unmatched. The CDR3 DNA is TGTGCCAGCAGTTCCGACAGGGACCAAGAGACCCAGTACTTC. Translated: CASSSDRDQETQYF.

The sample holds a few counts of this clonotype. One end of the junction is discordant with germline, which a read error may explain. This rearrangement joins TRBV12-3 or TRBV12-4 to TRBJ1-5, with 7 nucleotides matching TRBD1. The CDR3 sequence is 15 residues long. The CDR3 region has the DNA TGTGTCAGCACCATGGGGGGACAGATGAATCAGCCCCAGCATTTT. It is translated as CVSTMGGQMNQPQHF.